This T cell receptor (beta chain) derives from a study of neurological immune-mediated disorders. Study-wide findings and caveats: The study found the most TCR clonal expansion in HTLV-1-associated myelopathy and the least in multiple sclerosis, below healthy controls.

The cell input for sorted libraries was 1 million, and those cells were CD4+ or CD8+ T cells. Each CDR3 protein is one row after TCRdb ran MiXCR on the 5' RACE reads. This sample has 18,000 or so distinct CDR3 sequences, with around 15% found just once. Ten or more counts support this clonotype. Its antigen is currently unknown. The TCR was taken from a woman between 55 and 75 years old with HTLV-1-associated myelopathy (HAM/TSP). The sequenced sample consisted of CD4+ T cells from blood.

CDR3 in DNA: TGCAGTGCTAGAGGGCGGAACACAGATACGCAGTATTTT. This codes for CSARGRNTDTQYF. The chain employs TRBV20-1 and TRBJ2-3; D ambiguous. Trimming left V 1 base short and J 2 bases short, with 7 bases between. There are 13 residues in the CDR3. CDR1 DFQATT and CDR2 SNEGSKA come from the germline V gene (reference sequence).